This T cell receptor (beta chain) was sequenced in a study of graft-versus-host responses after intestinal transplantation. Study details: The study gave all recipients anti-thymocyte globulin induction, then tacrolimus and steroids for 2 to 3 years.

The table came from immunoSEQ multiplex PCR; TCRdb's copy has only in-frame clones and leaves some out. The sample gives about 23,000 clones, more than 90% of which show up once; less than 2% is in the top ten. Germline CDR1 is MNHEY and CDR2 is SVGAGI. The CDR3 has 13 amino acids. Between the trimmed V and J ends, which lost 7 bases and 2 bases, there was a span of 10 bases. The sequencing used PBMCs, collected about 41 days after intestinal transplant. V and J are TRBV6-5 and TRBJ2-3; no clear D gene. This sequence was found in a human patient who received an intestinal transplant, so some T cells may come from the graft donor. CDR3 sequence reads: CASTETLTDTQYF. CDR3 bases: TGTGCCAGCACCGAGACTCTCACAGATACGCAGTATTTT.